This T cell receptor (beta chain) came from a study of cytomegalovirus exposure and HLA in healthy donors. Across the whole study: In a later analysis, it was reported that the roughly 120 validation repertoires had been produced on the same platform as the 670 or so repertoires belonging to the first cohort.

This CDR3 has 11 amino acids. Germline V gene sequence: CDR1 SGHVS, CDR2 FQNEAQ. The germline V and J ends were trimmed by 8 bases and 6 bases, with 8 bases remaining between them. An approximately 130-subject validation cohort, separate from the 666-subject first cohort, supplied the donors. Using immunoSEQ multiplex PCR, the repertoire was profiled, and TCRdb retains in-frame clones only, with some absent. In the table there are 200,000 to 300,000 clones, just under 90% of which are singletons. The chain combines TRBV7-8 with TRBJ2-1; tentative D call: TRBD1 (6 bases). The TCR comes from a man younger than 35 in good health and CMV-seronegative. The sample taken for sequencing was PBMCs. The CDR3 is CASEGGNEQFF. In DNA form, the CDR3 reads TGTGCCAGCGAAGGGGGCAATGAGCAGTTCTTC.